Listed below are T cell receptor beta chains from one sample, sequenced in a study of monozygotic twins with inflammatory bowel disease. Reprocessing the 5' RACE reads, TCRdb reports a single entry for every CDR3 protein and omits DNA. Recorded for this sample: some 150,000 distinct CDR3 sequences. Sequencing was performed on blood. Every receptor here comes from a human donor with ulcerative colitis or Crohn's disease, or a healthy co-twin of an affected twin (not recorded which). Both conserved end residues are part of each CDR3. Each record gives: V gene, clone size, J gene, CDR3 protein. Where a row states a size, it is once, few, many or the class of an expanded clone; other rows omit it.

>TRBV21-1|NA|TRBJ2-1
CASSKRGEAGPSLNEQFF
>TRBV18|NA|TRBJ2-7
CASSPTKPSLSYEQYF
>TRBV5-1|NA|TRBJ2-3
CASSLGAGTDTQYF
>TRBV7-2|NA|TRBJ2-7
CASSLAGQVYEQYF
>TRBV7-8|NA|TRBJ2-2
CASSILPGPLPGELFF
>TRBV15|medium-sized|TRBJ2-2
CATSPTSGGAGELFF
>TRBV29-1|NA|TRBJ2-7
CSVLDRGWYEQYF
>TRBV7-2|NA|TRBJ2-6
CASSHKSGRSGANVLTF
>TRBV12-3/TRBV12-4|NA|TRBJ2-4
CASSYGLAVFPAKNIQYF
>TRBV9|NA|TRBJ2-1
CASSVSGGTLLGSNNEQFF
>TRBV12-3/TRBV12-4|NA|TRBJ2-2
CASSLLAGSGELFF
>TRBV20-1|NA|TRBJ2-1
CSAKDYPLWEQFF
>TRBV7-2|NA|TRBJ2-2
CASSLWDINTGELFF
>TRBV5-1|NA|TRBJ1-1
CASSLADRGDTEAFF
>TRBV20-1|NA|TRBJ2-3
CSARDAGKRDTQYF
>TRBV28|NA|TRBJ1-2
CASSRPIQGYTF
>TRBV20-1|NA|TRBJ2-1
CSARDDRGGRVYNEQFF
>TRBV27|NA|TRBJ2-5
CASPSVPDGTRETQYF
>TRBV12-3/TRBV12-4|NA|TRBJ2-3
CASSPQLAATDTQYF
>TRBV29-1|NA|TRBJ2-6
CSVVRSGANVLTF
>TRBV28|NA|TRBJ1-6
CASREGHQDTLHF
>TRBV20-1|NA|TRBJ1-1
CSARELGAEAFF
>TRBV20-1|NA|TRBJ2-6
CSARGIAGANVLTF
>TRBV5-4|NA|TRBJ2-7
CASSPTLDRGMKEQYF
>TRBV6-4|NA|TRBJ1-1
CASSEGRVTRENTEAFF
>TRBV12-3/TRBV12-4|NA|TRBJ2-5
CASRRDTKETQYF
>TRBV19|NA|TRBJ2-5
CASNSGRQETQYF
>TRBV12-3/TRBV12-4|NA|TRBJ2-2
CASRSYTGELFF
>TRBV7-3|NA|TRBJ2-7
CASSSGTYPGEQYF
>TRBV5-1|NA|TRBJ1-4
CASSLEDGTNEKLFF
>TRBV27|NA|TRBJ1-2
CASSPRGRTPNYGYTF
>TRBV4-1|NA|TRBJ1-1
CASSHAGGGTEAFF
>TRBV7-2|NA|TRBJ2-7
CASSGPGRRNEQYF
>TRBV27|NA|TRBJ1-2
CASSLGDGLRDGYTF
>TRBV7-2|NA|TRBJ2-7
CASSLVQGDDEQYF
>TRBV27|NA|TRBJ1-6
CASSPRQGSNSPLHF
>TRBV20-1|NA|TRBJ1-5
CSASDRTQPQHF
>TRBV5-1|NA|TRBJ1-6
CASSLDGEGNSPLHF
>TRBV5-1|NA|TRBJ2-7
CASSRGGPGQTPYEQYF
>TRBV6-5|NA|TRBJ1-3
CASSYGQPISGNTIYF
>TRBV4-2|NA|TRBJ1-2
CASSQGFPARIYGYTF
>TRBV4-3|NA|TRBJ1-6
CASSPSPRGYNSPLHF
>TRBV7-3|NA|TRBJ2-7
CASSAPPGPYSYEQYF
>TRBV29-1|NA|TRBJ1-2
CSVGRGFYGYTF
>TRBV18|NA|TRBJ2-2
CASSPSGGPAGELFF
>TRBV18|NA|TRBJ1-5
CASSPSTGDYNQPQHF
>TRBV9|NA|TRBJ2-6
CASSRFGGRDSGANVLTF
>TRBV7-2|NA|TRBJ2-5
CASSPSTGRGETQYF
>TRBV29-1|NA|TRBJ2-3
CSVGQIVSDTQYF
>TRBV15|NA|TRBJ2-7
CATSKAGGALKEQYF
>TRBV7-2|NA|TRBJ2-7
CASSLGYSSYEQYF
>TRBV18|NA|TRBJ2-5
CASSPIQETQYF
>TRBV10-3|NA|TRBJ1-4
CAISGGPGTNEKLFF
>TRBV4-3|NA|TRBJ2-7
CASSQELTYEQYF